This T cell receptor (beta chain) was identified in a study of blood T cell repertoires in COVID-19 (dated by TCRdb to 2019 to 2021). With respect to the entire study: The collaborator samples originated in the United States, Italy and Spain and spanned the acute and convalescent phases of COVID-19. The material from the prospective study consisted of cDNA or gDNA derived from T cells, B-cell-depleted T cells, or PBMCs. The dataset comprised deeply sampled blood TCRbeta repertoires from subjects exposed to, actively infected with, or recovered from COVID-19. The repertoires were released in a freely available public database meant as a resource for research on the immune response to SARS-CoV-2. The samples were drawn from the first 160 participants of the ongoing ImmuneRACE study and from some 1,300 subjects provided by 6 global collaborators. A de-identified subject ID, COVID-19 status, age in years and sex were almost always included in the sample metadata. Where HLA class I and class II types were available, the types were taken from metadata supplied by the sample provider, not from assay-based typing. The study at large found these results: The amount of clinical and demographic metadata varied by source and participant and was provided uncurated.

The immunoSEQ Assay, a bias-controlled multiplex PCR, was used to amplify TCRbeta CDR3 regions from genomic DNA. The authors' pipeline ran thus. Within the assay, amplification of reference gene primers was used to estimate how many nucleated cells each sample contained. To quantify the absolute abundance of each unique TCRbeta CDR3 rearrangement, sequence reads were collapsed and filtered. Productive Simpson clonality was computed per sample as the square root of Simpson's diversity index over productive rearrangements. Held by TCRdb, this immuneACCESS table contains in-frame sequences only and omits some clones. Under half of the omission traces to an unresolved V gene where checked; the cause of the rest is unknown. V and J calls and clone size are copied from that table; D and trimming were computed from the DNA. The sample table contains about 92,000 clones; only one count was recorded for 75% to 90% of them. Clones ranked in the top ten supply roughly 40% of the sample.

The germline V gene encodes CDR1 SGHTA and CDR2 FQGTGA. V drops 5 bases and J drops 9 bases, leaving 19 bases in between. Its CDR3 holds 14 amino acids, cysteine through phenylalanine. Of all the DNA, just the CDR3 is kept, 42 bases in frame from base 1. Collaborating institutions collected whole blood in K2EDTA tubes following their own protocols. For TCRbeta analysis, collaborator samples were shipped as frozen whole blood, as isolated PBMCs, or as DNA extracted from either sample type. For this clone: Its antigen is not yet known. Base qualities are not at hand, and no much larger clone is one base apart.

This receptor chain uses TRBV7-3 and TRBJ2-5, and perhaps TRBD2 as D gene, on 5 matching bases. Sequenced input: peripheral blood. This receptor was obtained from an elderly man with acute or convalescent COVID-19. The CDR3 reads CASSPPSTPQAQYF. The nucleotide sequence reads as follows: TGTGCCAGCAGCCCCCCTAGCACTCCCCAGGCCCAGTACTTC. Here the CDR3 is joined to the reference TRBV7-3 and TRBJ2-5 genes, and the full variable domain is: GAGVSQTPSNKVTEKGKYVELRCDPISGHTALYWYRQSLGQGPEFLIYFQGTGAADDSGLPNDRFFAVRPEGSVSTLKIQRTERGDSAVYLCASSPPSTPQAQYFGPGTRLLVL.